The clone carrying this T cell receptor (beta chain) was seen once. Its antigen remains unknown. Regarding time point: baseline, week 1 (first vaccination visit). Sample treatment: pre-vaccination baseline after standard-of-care therapy. New WHO grade 3 or 4 IDH1-mutant, ATRX-lost astrocytomas were present in all donors. Germline CDR1 reads SEHNR; CDR2 reads FQNEAQ (reference sequence). CDR3 length: 14 residues. V lost 1 base and J lost 3, with 7 bases in between. The record originates from a study of a mutant IDH1 vaccine in newly diagnosed glioma. The wider study: Mean patient age was about 40 years; 62.5% were male and around 38% female. Most had both radiotherapy and temozolomide beforehand; others had only one. The study's findings and limits: Seemingly, pseudoprogression had no relation to changes in the top peripheral T cell clonotypes.

Clones were sequenced by immunoSEQ multiplex PCR, and TCRdb holds only the in-frame ones, with some missing. The sample has over 75,000 clones, roughly 77% seen once. This receptor was taken from a man in his forties or fifties with glioma. The sample was PBMCs, taken from a glioma patient treated with radiotherapy, temozolomide or both. The chain couples TRBV7-9 to TRBJ2-1; no firm D call. CDR3 DNA: TGTGCCAGCAGCTTAGTTAGTAGCTACAATGAGCAGTTCTTC. The encoded protein is CASSLVSSYNEQFF.